A single T cell receptor beta chain is shown here with its context. This sample is part of a study of blood T cell repertoires in COVID-19. About the study: Italy, Spain and the United States were the sources of the convalescent and acute COVID-19 samples. Nucleic acid was either cDNA or gDNA, and it came from T cells, B-cell-depleted T cells, or PBMCs.

This table comes from immunoSEQ multiplex PCR, and its TCRdb copy is limited to in-frame clones, with some not included. Of around 130,000 clones listed, around 88% are singletons. The CDR3 runs 14 residues. V lost 6 bases and J lost 6; bases outside the gene matches: 11. Germline values: CDR1 SQVTM, CDR2 ANQGSEA. The sequencing sample was made of peripheral blood. The V call is TRBV29-1, the J call TRBJ2-3, with 8 bases identical to TRBD1. This clonotype was obtained from a woman in her forties or fifties who had recovered from COVID-19. CDR3 sequence reads: CSVASRGRWDTQYF. The CDR3 region has the DNA TGCAGCGTCGCCTCCAGGGGGCGGTGGGATACGCAGTATTTT.